This entry concerns a single T cell receptor beta chain. Its specificity is unknown. This sample was included in a study of OX40 agonist ivuxolimab in advanced cancers. The wider study: Therapy given before enrollment (anti-PD-1, anti-PD-L1 or anti-CTLA-4) was allowed, and roughly 41% had some. Three partial responders included one hepatocellular carcinoma patient and two cutaneous melanoma patients.

Data came from immunoSEQ multiplex PCR; TCRdb stores just in-frame clones and leaves some out. The sample has 80,000 to 100,000 clones, approximately 94% seen once; the top ten hold 2% to 3%. Study results and caveats: There was clonal expansion of CD4+ and CD8+ blood T cells by week 6 at 0.1 to 3.0 mg/kg.

Trimming pared 1 base from V and 7 bases from J, leaving 13 bases between. CDR3 length: 13 residues. CDR1 is GTSNPN, CDR2 SVGIG, per germline (reference sequence). This clonotype was sampled from an adult with an advanced solid tumor such as melanoma, head and neck, liver or kidney cancer. The chain joins TRBV30 to TRBJ1-2; D perhaps matches TRBD1 (5 bases). The sequencing here drew on CD4+ or CD8+ T cells sorted from blood, taken in a trial of the OX40 agonist ivuxolimab. This chain's CDR3 is CAWSATREGGYTF. The CDR3 DNA follows: TGTGCCTGGAGTGCCACCAGGGAAGGTGGCTACACCTTC.